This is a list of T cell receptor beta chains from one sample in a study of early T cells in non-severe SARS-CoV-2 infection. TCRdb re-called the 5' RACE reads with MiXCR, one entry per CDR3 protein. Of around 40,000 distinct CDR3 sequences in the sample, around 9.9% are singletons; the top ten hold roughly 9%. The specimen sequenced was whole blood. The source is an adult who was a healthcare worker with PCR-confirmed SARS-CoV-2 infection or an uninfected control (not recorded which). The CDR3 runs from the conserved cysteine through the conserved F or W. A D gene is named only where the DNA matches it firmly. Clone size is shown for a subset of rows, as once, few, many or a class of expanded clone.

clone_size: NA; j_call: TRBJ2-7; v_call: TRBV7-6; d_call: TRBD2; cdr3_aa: CASSLDSGGGYEQYF; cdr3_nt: TGTGCCAGCAGCTTAGACAGCGGGGGTGGGTACGAGCAGTACTTC
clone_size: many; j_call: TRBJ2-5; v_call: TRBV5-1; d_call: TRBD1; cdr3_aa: CASSPDRVGQETQYF; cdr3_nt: TGCGCCAGCAGTCCCGACAGGGTTGGGCAAGAGACCCAGTACTTC
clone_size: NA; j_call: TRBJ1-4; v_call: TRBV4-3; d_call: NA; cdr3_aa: CASSQDRVGGKLFF; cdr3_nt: TGCGCCAGCAGCCAAGACCGAGTTGGGGGAAAACTGTTTTTT
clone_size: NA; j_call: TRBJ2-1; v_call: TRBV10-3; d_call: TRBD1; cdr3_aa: CAISGTGSLNEQFF; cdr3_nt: TGTGCCATCAGCGGGACAGGGTCACTCAATGAGCAGTTCTTC
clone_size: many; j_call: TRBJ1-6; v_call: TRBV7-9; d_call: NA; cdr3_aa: CASSLIDSPLHF; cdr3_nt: TGTGCCAGCAGCTTAATTGATTCACCCCTCCACTTT
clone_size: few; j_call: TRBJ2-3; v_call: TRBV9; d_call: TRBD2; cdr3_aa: CASSISGGAPDTQYF; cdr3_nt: TGTGCCAGCAGCATCAGCGGGGGGGCCCCAGATACGCAGTATTTT
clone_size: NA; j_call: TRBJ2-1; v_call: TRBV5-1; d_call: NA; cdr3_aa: CASSTATTVGSANEQFF; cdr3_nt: TGCGCCAGCAGCACCGCTACCACAGTGGGGTCGGCCAATGAGCAGTTCTTC
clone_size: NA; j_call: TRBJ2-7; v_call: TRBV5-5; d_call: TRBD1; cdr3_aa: CASSLGGIFPSYEQYF; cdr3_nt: TGTGCCAGCAGCTTAGGGGGCATCTTCCCCTCCTACGAGCAGTACTTC
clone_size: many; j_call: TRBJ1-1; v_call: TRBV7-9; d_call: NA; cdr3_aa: CASSLDSGLAEAFF; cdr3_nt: TGTGCCAGCAGCTTAGATTCGGGCCTCGCTGAAGCTTTCTTT
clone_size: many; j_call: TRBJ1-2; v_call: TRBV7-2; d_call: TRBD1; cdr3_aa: CASSLARTGDGYTF; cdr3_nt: TGTGCCAGCAGCTTAGCGAGGACAGGGGATGGCTACACCTTC
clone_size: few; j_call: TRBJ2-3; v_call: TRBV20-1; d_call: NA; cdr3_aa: CSARDQTRGGTDTQYF; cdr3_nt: TGCAGTGCTAGAGACCAGACAAGGGGTGGGACAGATACGCAGTATTTT
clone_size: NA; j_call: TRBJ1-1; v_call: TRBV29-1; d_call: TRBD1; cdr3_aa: CSSVLGQGFGMNTEAFF; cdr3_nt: TGCAGCTCCGTCCTGGGACAGGGTTTCGGGATGAACACTGAAGCTTTCTTT
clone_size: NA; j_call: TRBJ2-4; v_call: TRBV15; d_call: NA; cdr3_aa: CATSRVGGVNIQYF; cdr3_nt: TGTGCCACCAGCAGGGTTGGGGGTGTGAACATTCAGTACTTC
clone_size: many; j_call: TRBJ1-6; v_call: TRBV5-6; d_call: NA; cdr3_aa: CASSFGGPTLHF; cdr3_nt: TGTGCCAGCAGCTTTGGGGGTCCGACCCTCCACTTT
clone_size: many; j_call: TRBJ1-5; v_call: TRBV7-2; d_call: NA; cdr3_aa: CASSFLNQPQHF; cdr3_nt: TGTGCCAGCAGCTTCCTGAATCAGCCCCAGCATTTT
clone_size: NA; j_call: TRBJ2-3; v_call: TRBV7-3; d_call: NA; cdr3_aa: CASSIGQFTDTQYF; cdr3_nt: TGTGCCAGCAGCATCGGACAGTTCACAGATACGCAGTATTTT
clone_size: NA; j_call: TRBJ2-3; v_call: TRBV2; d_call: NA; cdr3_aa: CASTPGATQYF; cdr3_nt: TGTGCCAGCACCCCAGGGGCTACGCAGTATTTT
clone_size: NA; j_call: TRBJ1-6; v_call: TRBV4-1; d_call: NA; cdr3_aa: CASSQGLWGAAGSPLHF; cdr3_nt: TGCGCCAGCAGCCAAGGGCTCTGGGGGGCGGCGGGTTCACCCCTCCACTTT
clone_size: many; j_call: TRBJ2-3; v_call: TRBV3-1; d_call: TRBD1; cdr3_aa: CASSYGQGADTQYF; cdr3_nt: TGTGCCAGCAGCTATGGACAGGGCGCAGATACGCAGTATTTT
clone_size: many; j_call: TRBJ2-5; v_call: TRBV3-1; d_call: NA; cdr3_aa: CASSLQTETQYF; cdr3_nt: TGTGCCAGCAGCCTTCAGACAGAGACCCAGTACTTC
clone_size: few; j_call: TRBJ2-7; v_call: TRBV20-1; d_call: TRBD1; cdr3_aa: CSARGRDRGYEQYF; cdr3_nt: TGCAGTGCTAGAGGGAGGGACAGGGGTTACGAGCAGTACTTC
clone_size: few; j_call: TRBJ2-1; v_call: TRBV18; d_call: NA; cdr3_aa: CASSPMEYLRNEQFF; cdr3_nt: TGTGCCAGCTCACCAATGGAGTACCTCAGGAATGAGCAGTTCTTC
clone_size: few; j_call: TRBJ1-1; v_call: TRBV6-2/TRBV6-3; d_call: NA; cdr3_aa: CASSPLGGRFTEAFF; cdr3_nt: TGTGCCAGCAGTCCCCTGGGGGGACGGTTCACTGAAGCTTTCTTT
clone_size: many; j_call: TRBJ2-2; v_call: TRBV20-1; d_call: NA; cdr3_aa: CSAMGMGDNTGELFF; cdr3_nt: TGCAGTGCTATGGGCATGGGGGATAACACCGGGGAGCTGTTTTTT
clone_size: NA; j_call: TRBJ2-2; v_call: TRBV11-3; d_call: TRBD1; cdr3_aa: CASSPRGGITGELFF; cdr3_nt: TGTGCCAGCAGCCCTAGAGGGGGCATCACCGGGGAGCTGTTTTTT
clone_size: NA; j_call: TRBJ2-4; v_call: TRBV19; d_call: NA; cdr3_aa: CASSSMRGGHPIQYF; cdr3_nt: TGTGCCAGTAGCTCGATGAGAGGTGGGCATCCCATTCAGTACTTC
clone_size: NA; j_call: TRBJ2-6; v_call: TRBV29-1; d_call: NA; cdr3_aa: CSVGGTGANVLTF; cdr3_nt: TGCAGCGTTGGGGGAACTGGGGCCAACGTCCTGACTTTC
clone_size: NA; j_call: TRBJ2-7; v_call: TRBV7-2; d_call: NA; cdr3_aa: CASSHGTVITEQYF; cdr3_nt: TGTGCCAGCAGCCACGGGACTGTCATTACCGAGCAGTACTTC
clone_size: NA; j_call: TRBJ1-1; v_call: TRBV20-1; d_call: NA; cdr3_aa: CSARGVANTEAFF; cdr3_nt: TGCAGTGCTAGAGGGGTAGCGAACACTGAAGCTTTCTTT
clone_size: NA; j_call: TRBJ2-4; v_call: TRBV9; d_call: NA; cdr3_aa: CASSAEGDRPAKNIQYF; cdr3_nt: TGTGCCAGCAGCGCAGAGGGAGACAGACCAGCCAAAAACATTCAGTACTTC
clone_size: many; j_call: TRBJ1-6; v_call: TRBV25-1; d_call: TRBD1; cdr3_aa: CASSNPAGTGGSPLHF; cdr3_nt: TGTGCCAGCAGTAATCCGGCCGGGACAGGGGGTTCACCCCTCCACTTT
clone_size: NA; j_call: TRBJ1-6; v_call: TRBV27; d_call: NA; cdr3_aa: CASSFEIVNGYYNSPLHF; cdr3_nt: TGTGCCAGCAGTTTCGAGATCGTCAACGGGTACTATAATTCACCCCTCCACTTT
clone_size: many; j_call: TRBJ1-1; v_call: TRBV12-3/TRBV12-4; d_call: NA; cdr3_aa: CASSPLGGAEAFF; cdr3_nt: TGTGCCAGCAGCCCCCTCGGGGGCGCTGAAGCTTTCTTT
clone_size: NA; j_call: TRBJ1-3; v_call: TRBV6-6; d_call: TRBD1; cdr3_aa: CASSYGQGGNTIYF; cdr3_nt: TGTGCCAGCAGTTACGGACAGGGTGGAAACACCATATATTTT
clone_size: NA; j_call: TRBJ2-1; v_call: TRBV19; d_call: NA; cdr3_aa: CASSYQESSYNEQFF; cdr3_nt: TGTGCCAGTAGTTATCAGGAGAGCTCCTACAATGAGCAGTTCTTC
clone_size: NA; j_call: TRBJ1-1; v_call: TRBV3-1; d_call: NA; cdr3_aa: CASSLSLSSTEAFF; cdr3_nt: TGTGCCAGCAGCCTCTCCCTTAGTAGCACTGAAGCTTTCTTT
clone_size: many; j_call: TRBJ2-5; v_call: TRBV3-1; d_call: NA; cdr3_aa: CASSLAGTIKETQYF; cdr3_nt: TGTGCCAGCAGCTTGGCCGGGACCATTAAAGAGACCCAGTACTTC
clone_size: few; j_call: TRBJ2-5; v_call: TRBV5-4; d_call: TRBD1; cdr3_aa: CASSRNGQVQETQYF; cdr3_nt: TGTGCCAGCAGCCGAAACGGACAGGTTCAGGAGACCCAGTACTTC
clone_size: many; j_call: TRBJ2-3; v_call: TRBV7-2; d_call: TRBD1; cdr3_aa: CASSPWTGSTDTQYF; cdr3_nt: TGTGCCAGCAGCCCATGGACAGGGAGCACAGATACGCAGTATTTT
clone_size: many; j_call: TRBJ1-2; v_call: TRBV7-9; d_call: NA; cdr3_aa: CASSLEEYGYTF; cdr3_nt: TGTGCCAGCAGCTTAGAGGAGTATGGCTACACCTTC
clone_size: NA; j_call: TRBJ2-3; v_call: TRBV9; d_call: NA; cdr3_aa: CASSVWEFTDTQYF; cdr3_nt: TGTGCCAGCAGCGTGTGGGAGTTCACAGATACGCAGTATTTT
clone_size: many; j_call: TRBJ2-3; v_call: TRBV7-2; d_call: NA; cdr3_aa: CASSYREGDTQYF; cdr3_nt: TGTGCCAGCAGCTATCGCGAGGGAGATACGCAGTATTTT
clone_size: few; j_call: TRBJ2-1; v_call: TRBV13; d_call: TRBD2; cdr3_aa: CASSPGLAGFNEQFF; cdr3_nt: TGTGCCAGCAGCCCGGGGCTAGCGGGATTCAATGAGCAGTTCTTC
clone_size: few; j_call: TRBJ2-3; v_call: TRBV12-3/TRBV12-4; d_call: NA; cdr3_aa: CASSLMGTDTQYF; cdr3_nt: TGTGCCAGCAGTTTAATGGGCACAGATACGCAGTATTTT
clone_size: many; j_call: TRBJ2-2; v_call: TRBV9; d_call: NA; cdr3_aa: CASTTKPSPGELFF; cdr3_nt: TGTGCCAGCACCACTAAGCCTTCCCCCGGGGAGCTGTTTTTT
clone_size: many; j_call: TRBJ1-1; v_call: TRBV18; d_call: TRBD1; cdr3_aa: CASSASRGGALAEAFF; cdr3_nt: TGTGCCAGCTCCGCTAGTAGAGGGGGCGCATTGGCTGAAGCTTTCTTT
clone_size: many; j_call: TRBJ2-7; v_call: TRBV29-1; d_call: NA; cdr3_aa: CSVTLSYEQYF; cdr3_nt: TGCAGCGTGACTCTGTCCTACGAGCAGTACTTC
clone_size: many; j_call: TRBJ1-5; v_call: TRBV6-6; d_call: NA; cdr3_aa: CASRLEDNQVGPQHF; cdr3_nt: TGTGCCAGCAGGTTAGAGGACAACCAAGTGGGGCCCCAGCATTTT
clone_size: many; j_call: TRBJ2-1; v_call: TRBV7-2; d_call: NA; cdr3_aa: CASSTTGGPDNEQFF; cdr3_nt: TGTGCCAGCAGTACCACGGGGGGCCCCGACAATGAGCAGTTCTTC
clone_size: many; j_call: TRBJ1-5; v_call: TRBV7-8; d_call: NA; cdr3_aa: CASSLLRNQPQHF; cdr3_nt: TGTGCCAGCAGCTTGCTACGCAATCAGCCCCAGCATTTT
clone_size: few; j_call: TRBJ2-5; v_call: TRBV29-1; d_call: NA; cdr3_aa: CSGSLSETQYF; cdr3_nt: TGCAGCGGTTCCCTTTCAGAGACCCAGTACTTC
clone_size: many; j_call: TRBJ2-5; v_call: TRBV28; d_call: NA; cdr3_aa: CASSLQGARETQYF; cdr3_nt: TGTGCCAGCAGTTTACAGGGAGCGCGGGAGACCCAGTACTTC
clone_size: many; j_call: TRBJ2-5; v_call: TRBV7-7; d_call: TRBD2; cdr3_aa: CASSAGGPRQETQYF; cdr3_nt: TGTGCTAGCAGCGCGGGGGGGCCTCGGCAAGAGACCCAGTACTTC
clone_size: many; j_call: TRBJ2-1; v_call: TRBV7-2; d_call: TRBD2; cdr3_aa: CASSSAGGYNEQFF; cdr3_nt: TGTGCCAGCAGCTCAGCGGGGGGTTACAATGAGCAGTTCTTC
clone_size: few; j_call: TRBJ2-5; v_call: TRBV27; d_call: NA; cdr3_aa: CASSPLDKEETQYF; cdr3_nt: TGTGCCAGCAGTCCCCTGGACAAGGAAGAGACCCAGTACTTC
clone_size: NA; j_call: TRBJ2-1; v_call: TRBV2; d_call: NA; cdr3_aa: CASSGQLNEQFF; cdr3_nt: TGTGCCAGCAGTGGCCAACTCAATGAGCAGTTCTTC
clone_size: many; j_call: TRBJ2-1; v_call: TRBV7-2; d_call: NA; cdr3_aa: CASSQLRGSYNEQFF; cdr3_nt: TGTGCCAGCAGCCAGTTGCGCGGCTCCTACAATGAGCAGTTCTTC
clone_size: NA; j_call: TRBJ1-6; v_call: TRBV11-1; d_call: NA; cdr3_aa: CASSKDSDNSPLHF; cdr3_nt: TGTGCCAGCAGCAAGGACAGTGATAATTCACCCCTCCACTTT